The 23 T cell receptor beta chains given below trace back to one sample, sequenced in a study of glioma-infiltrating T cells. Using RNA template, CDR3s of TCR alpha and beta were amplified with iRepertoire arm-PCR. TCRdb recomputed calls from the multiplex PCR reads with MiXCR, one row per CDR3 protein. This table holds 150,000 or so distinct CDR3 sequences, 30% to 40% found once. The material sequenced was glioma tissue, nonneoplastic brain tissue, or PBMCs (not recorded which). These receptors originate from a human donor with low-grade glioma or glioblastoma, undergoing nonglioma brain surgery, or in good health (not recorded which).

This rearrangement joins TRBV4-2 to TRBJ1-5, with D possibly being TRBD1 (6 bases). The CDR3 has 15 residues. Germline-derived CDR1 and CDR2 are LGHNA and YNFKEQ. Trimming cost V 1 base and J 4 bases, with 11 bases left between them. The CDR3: CASSQVQGINQPQHF. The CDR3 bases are TGTGCCAGCAGCCAAGTTCAGGGGATTAATCAGCCCCAGCATTTT.

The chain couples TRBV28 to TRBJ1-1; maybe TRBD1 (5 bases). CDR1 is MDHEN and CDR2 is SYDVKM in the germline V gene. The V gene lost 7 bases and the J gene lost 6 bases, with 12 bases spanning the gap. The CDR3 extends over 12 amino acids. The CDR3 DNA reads TGTGCCAGCATTAGGGACGGGGCTGAAGCTTTCTTT. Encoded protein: CASIRDGAEAFF.

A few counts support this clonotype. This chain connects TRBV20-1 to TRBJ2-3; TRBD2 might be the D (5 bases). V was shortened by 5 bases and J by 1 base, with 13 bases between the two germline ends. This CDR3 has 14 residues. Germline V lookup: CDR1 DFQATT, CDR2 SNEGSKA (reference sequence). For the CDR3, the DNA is TGCAGTGCTGTCGGACTCGTGGGCACAGATACGCAGTATTTT. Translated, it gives CSAVGLVGTDTQYF.

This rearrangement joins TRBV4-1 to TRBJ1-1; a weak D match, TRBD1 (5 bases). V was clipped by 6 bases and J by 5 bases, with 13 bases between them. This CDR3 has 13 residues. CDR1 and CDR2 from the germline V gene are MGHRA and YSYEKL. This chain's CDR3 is CASRKVGVTEAFF. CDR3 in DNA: TGCGCCAGCAGGAAGGTAGGGGTTACTGAAGCTTTCTTT.

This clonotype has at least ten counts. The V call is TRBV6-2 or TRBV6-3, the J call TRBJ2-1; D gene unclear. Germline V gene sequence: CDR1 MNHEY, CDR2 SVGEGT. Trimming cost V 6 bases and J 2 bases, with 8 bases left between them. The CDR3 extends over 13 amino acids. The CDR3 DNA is TGTGCCAGCAGCTCGACTGCCTACAATGAGCAGTTCTTC. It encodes CASSSTAYNEQFF.

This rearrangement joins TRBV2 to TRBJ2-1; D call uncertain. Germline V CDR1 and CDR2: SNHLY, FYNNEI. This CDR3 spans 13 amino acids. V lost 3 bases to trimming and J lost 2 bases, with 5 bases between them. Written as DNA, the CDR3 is TGTGCCAGCAGTGAGGGAACCTACAATGAGCAGTTCTTC. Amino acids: CASSEGTYNEQFF.

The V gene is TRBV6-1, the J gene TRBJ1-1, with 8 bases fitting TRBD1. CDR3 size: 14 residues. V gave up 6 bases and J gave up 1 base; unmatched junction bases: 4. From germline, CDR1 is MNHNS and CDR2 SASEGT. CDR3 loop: CASRETGANTEAFF. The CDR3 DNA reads TGTGCCAGCAGAGAGACAGGGGCGAACACTGAAGCTTTCTTT.

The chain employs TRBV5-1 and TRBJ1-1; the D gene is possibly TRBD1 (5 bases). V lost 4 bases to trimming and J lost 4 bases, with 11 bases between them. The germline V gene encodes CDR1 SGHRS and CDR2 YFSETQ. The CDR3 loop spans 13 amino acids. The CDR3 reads CASSIGTSTEAFF. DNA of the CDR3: TGCGCCAGCAGCATAGGGACGAGCACTGAAGCTTTCTTT.

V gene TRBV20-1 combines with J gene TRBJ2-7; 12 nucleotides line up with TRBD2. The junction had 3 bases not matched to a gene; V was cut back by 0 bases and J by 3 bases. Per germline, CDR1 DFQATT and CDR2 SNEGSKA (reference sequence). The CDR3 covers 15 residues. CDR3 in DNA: TGCAGTGCTAGAGATCCGGGACTAGCGGGCTACGAGCAGTACTTC. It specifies CSARDPGLAGYEQYF.

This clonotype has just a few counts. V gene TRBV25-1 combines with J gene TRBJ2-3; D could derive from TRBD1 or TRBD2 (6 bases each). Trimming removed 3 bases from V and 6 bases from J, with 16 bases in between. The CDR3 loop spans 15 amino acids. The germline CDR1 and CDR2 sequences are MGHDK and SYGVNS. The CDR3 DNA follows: TGTGCCAGCAGTGACTATCGGGGGCGGAAGGATACGCAGTATTTT. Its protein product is CASSDYRGRKDTQYF.

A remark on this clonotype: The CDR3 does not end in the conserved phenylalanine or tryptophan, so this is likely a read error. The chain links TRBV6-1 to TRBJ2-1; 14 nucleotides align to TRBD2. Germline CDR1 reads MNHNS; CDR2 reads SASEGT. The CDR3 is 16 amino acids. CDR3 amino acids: CAISEPGLAGVNEQFL. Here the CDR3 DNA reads TGTGCCATCAGTGAACCGGGACTAGCGGGAGTCAATGAGCAGTTCCTC.

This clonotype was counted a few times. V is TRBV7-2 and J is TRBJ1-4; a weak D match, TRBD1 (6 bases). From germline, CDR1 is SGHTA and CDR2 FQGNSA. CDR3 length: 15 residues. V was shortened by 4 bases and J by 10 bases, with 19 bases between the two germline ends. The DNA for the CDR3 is TGTGCCAGCAGCTCCAGGGGCAGGGGTAGTGGAAAACTGTTTTTT. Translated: CASSSRGRGSGKLFF.

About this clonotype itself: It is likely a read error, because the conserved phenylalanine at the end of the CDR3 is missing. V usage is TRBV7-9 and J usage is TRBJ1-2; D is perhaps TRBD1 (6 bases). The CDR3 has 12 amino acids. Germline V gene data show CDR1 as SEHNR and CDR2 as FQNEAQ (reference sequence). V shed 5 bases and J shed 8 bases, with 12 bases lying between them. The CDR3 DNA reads TGTGCCAGCAGCAGGGACACCGAGGGCTACACCCTC. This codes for CASSRDTEGYTL.

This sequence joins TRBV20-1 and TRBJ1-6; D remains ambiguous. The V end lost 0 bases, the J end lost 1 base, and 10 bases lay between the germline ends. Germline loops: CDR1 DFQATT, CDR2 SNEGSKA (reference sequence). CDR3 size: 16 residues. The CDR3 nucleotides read TGCAGTGCTAGAGAAGAGGGTAGATCCTATAATTCACCCCTCCACTTT. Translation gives CSAREEGRSYNSPLHF.

The CDR3 nucleotides are TGCAGTGCTAGTACCCTGGGCGTCTACGAGCAGTACTTC. Protein sequence: CSASTLGVYEQYF. The gene calls are TRBV20-1 and TRBJ2-7; unclear D gene. The CDR3 sequence is 13 residues long. The V and J ends lost 3 bases and 3 bases respectively, with 12 bases between them. CDR1 DFQATT and CDR2 SNEGSKA come from the germline V gene (reference sequence).

The CDR3 nucleotides are TGTGCCAGCAGTTTGGATGGAGTTGGGAGCAATCAGCCCCAGCATTTT. Translating it yields CASSLDGVGSNQPQHF. The chain carries TRBV27 and TRBJ1-5, with D uncertain. Germline V gene sequence: CDR1 MNHEY, CDR2 SMNVEV (reference sequence). Trimming removed 3 bases from V and 1 base from J, with 13 bases in between. The CDR3 consists of 16 residues.

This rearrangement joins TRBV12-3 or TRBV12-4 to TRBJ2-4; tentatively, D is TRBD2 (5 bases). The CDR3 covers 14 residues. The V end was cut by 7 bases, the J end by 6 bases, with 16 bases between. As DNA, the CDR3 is TGTGCCAGCACCGTCGATAGAGGGAGAAACATTCAGTACTTC. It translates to CASTVDRGRNIQYF.

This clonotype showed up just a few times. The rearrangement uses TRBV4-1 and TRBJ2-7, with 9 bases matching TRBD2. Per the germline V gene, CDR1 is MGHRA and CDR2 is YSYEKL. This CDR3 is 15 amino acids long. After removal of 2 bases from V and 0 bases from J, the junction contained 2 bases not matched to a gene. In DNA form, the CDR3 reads TGCGCCAGCAGCCAACCGGGACTAGCCTCCTACGAGCAGTACTTC. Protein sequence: CASSQPGLASYEQYF.

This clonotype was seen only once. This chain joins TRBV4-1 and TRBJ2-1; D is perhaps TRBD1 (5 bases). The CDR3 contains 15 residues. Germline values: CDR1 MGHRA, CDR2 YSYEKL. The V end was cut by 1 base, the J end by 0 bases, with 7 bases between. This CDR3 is CASSQGQSSYNEQFF. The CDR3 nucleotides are TGCGCCAGCAGCCAAGGACAGAGCTCCTACAATGAGCAGTTCTTC.

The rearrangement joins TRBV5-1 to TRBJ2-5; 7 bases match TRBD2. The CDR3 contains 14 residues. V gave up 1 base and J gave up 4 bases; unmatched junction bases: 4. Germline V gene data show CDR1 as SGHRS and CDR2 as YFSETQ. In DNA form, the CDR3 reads TGCGCCAGCAGCTTGATGAGCGGGACAGAGACCCAGTACTTC. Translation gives CASSLMSGTETQYF. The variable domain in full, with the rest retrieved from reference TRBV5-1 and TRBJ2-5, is KAGVTQTPRYLIKTRGQQVTLSCSPISGHRSVSWYQQTPGQGLQFLFEYFSETQRNKGNFPGRFSGRQFSNSRSEMNVSTLELGDSALYLCASSLMSGTETQYFGPGTRLLVL.

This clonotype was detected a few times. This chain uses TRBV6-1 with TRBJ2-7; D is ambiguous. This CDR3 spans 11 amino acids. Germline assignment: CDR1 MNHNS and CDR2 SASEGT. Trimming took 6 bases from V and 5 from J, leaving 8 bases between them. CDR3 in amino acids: CASSDGHEQYF. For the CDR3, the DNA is TGTGCCAGCAGCGACGGCCACGAGCAGTACTTC.

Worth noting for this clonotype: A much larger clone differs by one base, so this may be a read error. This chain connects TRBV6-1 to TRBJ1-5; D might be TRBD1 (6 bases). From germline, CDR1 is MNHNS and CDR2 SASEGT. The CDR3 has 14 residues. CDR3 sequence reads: CASSESGGAQPQRF. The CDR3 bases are TGTGCCAGCAGTGAATCGGGGGGCGCCCAGCCCCAGCGTTTT.

The DNA for the CDR3 is TGTGCCAGTAGGCCGACTATTATCACCGGGGAGCTGTTTTTT. Its protein product is CASRPTIITGELFF. The rearrangement joins TRBV6-1 to TRBJ2-2, with a tentative D call TRBD2 (5 bases). V lost 9 bases and J 4 bases, leaving 15 bases between the germline ends. CDR3 size: 14 residues. Germline V gene data show CDR1 as MNHNS and CDR2 as SASEGT.